This T cell receptor beta chain was identified in a study of blood T cell repertoires in COVID-19. Grouping used clinical history reported by participants in a survey and questionnaire. Sequencing used immunoSEQ multiplex PCR; TCRdb keeps in-frame clones, though not all of them. The sample has around 150,000 clones; roughly 85% are singletons. The CDR3 is 14 residues long. Trimming shortened V by 4 bases and J by 2 bases, and 11 bases separated the two germline ends. CDR1 and CDR2 (germline): SGHRS, YFSETQ. The TCR originated in a woman aged 45-65 years who had recovered from COVID-19. Sequenced material: PBMCs or T cells enriched from blood (not recorded which). The genes are TRBV5-1 and TRBJ2-3; D perhaps matches TRBD1 (6 bases). Here the CDR3 DNA reads TGCGCCAGCAGCGGTATGGGGGCCACAGATACGCAGTATTTT. Its protein is CASSGMGATDTQYF.